A single sample gave rise to the 6 T cell receptor beta chains below, sequenced in a study of Graves' ophthalmopathy and Graves' hyperthyroidism. Amplifying from RNA transcripts, the study obtained TCR beta CDR3 regions. An opening RT-PCR round employed HTBI primers and preceded a second-round multiplex PCR. TCRdb recomputed calls from the multiplex PCR reads with MiXCR, one row per CDR3 protein. The profile shows around 590,000 distinct CDR3 sequences, approximately 35% of them singletons. Sequencing was done on a sample of peripheral blood or thyroid tissue (not recorded which). The receptors come from an adult man with Graves' hyperthyroidism.

This clonotype showed up many times. The chain recombines TRBV6-5 with TRBJ1-2; 8 bases agree with TRBD1. The CDR3 runs 14 residues. Trimming cost V 4 bases and J 4 bases; bases outside gene matches: 5. Germline assignment: CDR1 MNHEY and CDR2 SVGAGI. The CDR3 is CASSSRGRGYGYTF. The CDR3 DNA sequence: TGTGCCAGCAGTTCCAGGGGGCGAGGCTATGGCTACACCTTC.

The rearrangement joins TRBV10-3 to TRBJ2-3; D gene uncertain. Trimming removed 6 bases from V and 2 bases from J, with 12 bases in between. Germline loops: CDR1 ENHRY, CDR2 SYGVKD. CDR3 length: 14 residues. CDR3: CAISSRVVTDTQYF. The CDR3 region has the DNA TGTGCCATCAGCTCTCGGGTAGTCACAGATACGCAGTATTTT.

Of note for this clonotype: A read error may produce the germline difference seen at one junction end. The chain combines TRBV7-9 with TRBJ1-1; D is ambiguous. Germline V lookup: CDR1 SEHNR, CDR2 FQNEAQ (reference sequence). The CDR3 sequence is 14 residues long. The CDR3 protein is CASSLGSGGSEAFF. CDR3 sequence (DNA): TGCGCCAGCAGCTTGGGCTCGGGCGGCTCTGAAGCTTTCTTT.

This clonotype was observed a single time. This chain uses TRBV10-3 with TRBJ1-1; weak D call: TRBD1 (5 bases). Germline CDR1 ENHRY, CDR2 SYGVKD. V lost 9 bases, J lost 4 bases, and 9 bases lay in between. This CDR3 spans 11 amino acids. The CDR3 bases are TGTGCCATACGGGGGTTCACTGAAGCTTTCTTT. Residues: CAIRGFTEAFF.

V is TRBV11-2 and J is TRBJ2-6, with D unresolved. Germline V gene data show CDR1 as SGHAT and CDR2 as FQNNGV. The CDR3 has 8 amino acids. Trimming stripped 5 bases from V and 18 bases from J, with 5 bases between. The CDR3, as DNA: TGTGCCAGCAGCACCGGGACTTTC. Translated: CASSTGTF.

J is TRBJ2-7 and V is TRBV10-3; 14 bases are a match to TRBD2. The J call may be incorrect, as the DNA end agrees better with TRBJ2-1. Germline CDR1 reads ENHRY; CDR2 reads SYGVKD. This CDR3 spans 15 amino acids. CDR3 amino acids: CAIRGLAGVNNEQFF. The CDR3 coding sequence is TGTGCCATCAGGGGACTAGCGGGAGTCAACAATGAGCAGTTCTTC.